This T cell receptor (beta chain) came from a study of blood T cell repertoires in COVID-19. Study-wide background: Sites across the United States, Italy and Spain contributed samples from acute and convalescent COVID-19. The analysed material was cDNA or gDNA that came from T cells, B-cell-depleted T cells, or PBMCs.

Trimming removed 3 bases at V and 4 bases at J, with 11 bases between. This CDR3 is 14 amino acids long. Germline V gene lookup returns CDR1 SGHVS and CDR2 FQNEAQ. As originally analysed: Estimation of nucleated cell counts was performed using reference gene primer amplification. Sequencing used immunoSEQ multiplex PCR; TCRdb keeps in-frame clones, though not all of them. Clone size and the V and J calls come from that table; the DNA yielded D and trimming. This table holds about 240,000 clones, roughly 86% found once. This TCR was recovered from a woman aged 25 to 39 with acute or convalescent COVID-19. The rearrangement uses TRBV7-8 and TRBJ2-3; a weak D match, TRBD2 (5 bases). Sequenced: peripheral blood. The CDR3 spells CASSFRGSSDTQYF. CDR3 nucleotide sequence: TGTGCCAGCAGCTTCAGAGGGAGCTCAGATACGCAGTATTTT.